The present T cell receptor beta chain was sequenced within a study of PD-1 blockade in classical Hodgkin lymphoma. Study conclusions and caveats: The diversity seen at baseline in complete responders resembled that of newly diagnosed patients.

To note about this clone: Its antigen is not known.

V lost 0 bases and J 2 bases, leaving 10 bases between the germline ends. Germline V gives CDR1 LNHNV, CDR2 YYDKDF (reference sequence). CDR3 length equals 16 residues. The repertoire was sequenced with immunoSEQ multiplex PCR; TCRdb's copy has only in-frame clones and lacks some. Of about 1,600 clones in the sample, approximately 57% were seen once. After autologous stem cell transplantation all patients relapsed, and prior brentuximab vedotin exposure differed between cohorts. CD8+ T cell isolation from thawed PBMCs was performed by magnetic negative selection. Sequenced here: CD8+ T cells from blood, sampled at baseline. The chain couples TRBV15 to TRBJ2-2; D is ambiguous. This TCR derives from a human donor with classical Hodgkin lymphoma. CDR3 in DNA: TGTGCCACCAGCAGAGATCGAGGTCTCAACACCGGGGAGCTGTTTTTT. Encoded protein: CATSRDRGLNTGELFF.